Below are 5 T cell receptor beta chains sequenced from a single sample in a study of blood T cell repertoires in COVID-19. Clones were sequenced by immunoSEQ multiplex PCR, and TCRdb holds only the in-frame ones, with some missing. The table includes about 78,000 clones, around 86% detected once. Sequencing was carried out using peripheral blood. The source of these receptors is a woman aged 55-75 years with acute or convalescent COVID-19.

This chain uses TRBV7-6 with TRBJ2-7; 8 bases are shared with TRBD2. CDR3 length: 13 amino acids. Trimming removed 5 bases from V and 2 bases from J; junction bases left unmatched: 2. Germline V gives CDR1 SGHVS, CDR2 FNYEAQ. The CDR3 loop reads CASSPGGAYEQYF. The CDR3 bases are TGTGCCAGCAGCCCGGGGGGGGCCTACGAGCAGTACTTC. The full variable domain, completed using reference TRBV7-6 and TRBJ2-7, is GAGVSQSPRYKVTKRGQDVALRCDPISGHVSLYWYRQALGQGPEFLTYFNYEAQQDKSGLPNDRFSAERPEGSISTLTIQRTEQRDSAMYRCASSPGGAYEQYFGPGTRLTVT.

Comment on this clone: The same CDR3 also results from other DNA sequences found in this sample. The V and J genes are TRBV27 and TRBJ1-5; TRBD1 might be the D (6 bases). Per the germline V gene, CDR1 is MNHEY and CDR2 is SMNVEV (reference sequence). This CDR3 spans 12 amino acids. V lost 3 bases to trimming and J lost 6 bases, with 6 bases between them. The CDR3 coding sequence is TGTGCCAGCAGTTTCAGGGGTCAGCCCCAGCATTTT. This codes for CASSFRGQPQHF.

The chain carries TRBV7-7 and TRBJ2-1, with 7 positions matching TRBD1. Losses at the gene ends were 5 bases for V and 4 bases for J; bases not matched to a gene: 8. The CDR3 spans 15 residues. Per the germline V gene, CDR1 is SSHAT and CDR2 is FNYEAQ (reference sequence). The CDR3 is CASSPGTAKYNEQFF. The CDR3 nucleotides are TGTGCCAGCAGCCCCGGGACAGCGAAATACAATGAGCAGTTCTTC.

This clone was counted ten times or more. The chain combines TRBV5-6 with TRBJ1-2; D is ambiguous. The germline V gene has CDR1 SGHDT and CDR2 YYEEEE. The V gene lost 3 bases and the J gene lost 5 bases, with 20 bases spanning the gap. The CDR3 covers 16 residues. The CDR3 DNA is TGTGCCAGCAGCTCAAATGGGAGGATGTCCCCTTATGGCTACACCTTC. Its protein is CASSSNGRMSPYGYTF.

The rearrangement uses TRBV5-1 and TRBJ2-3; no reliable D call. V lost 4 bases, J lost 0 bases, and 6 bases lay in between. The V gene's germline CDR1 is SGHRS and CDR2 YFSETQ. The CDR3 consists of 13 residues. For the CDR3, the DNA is TGCGCCAGCAGCCTCGTGAGCACAGATACGCAGTATTTT. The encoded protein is CASSLVSTDTQYF.